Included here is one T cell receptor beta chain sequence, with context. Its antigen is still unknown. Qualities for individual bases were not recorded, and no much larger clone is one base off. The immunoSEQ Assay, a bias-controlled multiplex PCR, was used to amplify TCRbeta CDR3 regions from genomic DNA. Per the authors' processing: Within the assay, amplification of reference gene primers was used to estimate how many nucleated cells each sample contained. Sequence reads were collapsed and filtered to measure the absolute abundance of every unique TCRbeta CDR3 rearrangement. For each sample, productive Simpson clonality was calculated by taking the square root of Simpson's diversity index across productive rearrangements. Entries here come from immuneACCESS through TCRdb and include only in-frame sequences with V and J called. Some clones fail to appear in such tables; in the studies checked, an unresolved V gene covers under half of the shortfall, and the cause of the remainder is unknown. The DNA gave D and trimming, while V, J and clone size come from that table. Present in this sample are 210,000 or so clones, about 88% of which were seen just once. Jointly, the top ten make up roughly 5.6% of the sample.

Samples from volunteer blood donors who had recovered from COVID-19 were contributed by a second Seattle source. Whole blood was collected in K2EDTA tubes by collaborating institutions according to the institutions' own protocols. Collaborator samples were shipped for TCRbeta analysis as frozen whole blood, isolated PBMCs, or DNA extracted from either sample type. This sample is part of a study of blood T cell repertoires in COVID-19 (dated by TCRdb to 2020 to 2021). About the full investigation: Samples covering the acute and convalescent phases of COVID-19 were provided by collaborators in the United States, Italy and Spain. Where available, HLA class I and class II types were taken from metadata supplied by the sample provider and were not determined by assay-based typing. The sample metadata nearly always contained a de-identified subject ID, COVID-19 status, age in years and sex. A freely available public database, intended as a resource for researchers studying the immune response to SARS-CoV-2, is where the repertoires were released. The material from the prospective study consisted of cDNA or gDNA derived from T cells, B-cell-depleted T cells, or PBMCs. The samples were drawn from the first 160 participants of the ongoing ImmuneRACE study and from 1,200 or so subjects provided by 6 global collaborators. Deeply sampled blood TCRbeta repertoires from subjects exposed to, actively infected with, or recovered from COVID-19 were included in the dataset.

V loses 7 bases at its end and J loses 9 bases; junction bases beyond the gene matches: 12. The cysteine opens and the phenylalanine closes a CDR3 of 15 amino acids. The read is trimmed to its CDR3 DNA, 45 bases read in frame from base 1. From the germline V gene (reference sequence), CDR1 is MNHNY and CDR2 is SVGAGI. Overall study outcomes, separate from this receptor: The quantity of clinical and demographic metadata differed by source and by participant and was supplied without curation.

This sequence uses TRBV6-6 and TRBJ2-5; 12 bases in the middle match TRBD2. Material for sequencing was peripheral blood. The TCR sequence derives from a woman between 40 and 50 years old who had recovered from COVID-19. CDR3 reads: CASTFSSSGGVSQYF. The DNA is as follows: TGTGCCAGCACCTTTTCGTCTAGCGGGGGGGTGTCCCAGTACTTC.